What follows are 16 T cell receptor beta chains derived from one specimen sequenced in a study of blood T cell repertoires in COVID-19. Assay: immunoSEQ multiplex PCR; the TCRdb copy retains only in-frame clones and omits some. The repertoire includes 20,000 to 25,000 clones, 73% of them detected once, and around 21% sits in the top ten. The sequenced material came from peripheral blood. The receptors shown here come from a human donor in a cohort sampled during active or convalescent COVID-19.

The gene calls are TRBV11-2 and TRBJ1-4; 7 positions agree with TRBD1. With 7 bases clipped from V and 7 bases from J, the junction kept 9 bases outside the gene matches. The length of the CDR3 is 14 residues. Looked up from germline, CDR1 is SGHAT and CDR2 is FQNNGV. CDR3 region: CASTSRGQSEKLFF. The CDR3 DNA reads TGTGCCAGCACTTCCAGGGGACAGAGTGAAAAACTGTTTTTT. The complete variable domain, with remaining parts taken from reference TRBV11-2 and TRBJ1-4, reads EAGVAQSPRYKIIEKRQSVAFWCNPISGHATLYWYQQILGQGPKLLIQFQNNGVVDDSQLPKDRFSAERLKGVDSTLKIQPAKLEDSAVYLCASTSRGQSEKLFFGSGTQLSVL.

This chain connects TRBV28 to TRBJ2-7; 10 bases agree with TRBD2. V dropped 9 bases and J dropped 2; count of bases not matched to a gene: 7. The CDR3 spans 14 residues. Germline CDR1 is MDHEN and CDR2 is SYDVKM. The CDR3 here is CASQDSGRPYEQYF. CDR3 nucleotide sequence: TGTGCCAGTCAAGATAGCGGGAGGCCCTACGAGCAGTACTTC. The variable domain in full, completed from reference TRBV28 and TRBJ2-7, reads DVKVTQSSRYLVKRTGEKVFLECVQDMDHENMFWYRQDPGLGLRLIYFSYDVKMKEKGDIPEGYSVSREKKERFSLILESASTNQTSMYLCASQDSGRPYEQYFGPGTRLTVT.

This sequence joins TRBV28 and TRBJ2-7, with a possible D match to TRBD2 (6 bases). The CDR3 is 18 residues long. Germline CDR1 MDHEN, CDR2 SYDVKM. With 6 bases removed from V and 2 bases from J, the gap between germline ends came to 26 bases. Written as DNA, the CDR3 is TGTGCCAGCAGCCATGACAAGGGGACTCTCATCCCAGCCTACGAGCAGTACTTC. It yields the protein CASSHDKGTLIPAYEQYF.

The rearrangement joins TRBV7-9 to TRBJ2-7; D uncertain. Germline CDR1 reads SEHNR; CDR2 reads FQNEAQ (reference sequence). The CDR3 is 13 residues long. V lost 2 bases and J 9 bases, leaving 14 bases between the germline ends. The CDR3 loop reads CASSLTHSGVQYF. The CDR3 DNA sequence: TGTGCCAGCAGCTTAACCCACTCAGGCGTGCAGTACTTC.

The chain couples TRBV5-4 to TRBJ2-1; D unclear. CDR1 and CDR2 from the germline V gene are SGHNT and YYREEE (reference sequence). The CDR3 has 12 amino acids. V gave up 0 bases and J gave up 10 bases, with 8 bases separating them. In nucleotides, the CDR3 is TGTGCCAGCAGCTTGGGTGGTCTAGAGCAGTTCTTC. Translated: CASSLGGLEQFF.

This chain uses TRBV28 with TRBJ2-3, with D possibly matching TRBD2 (7 bases). Per germline, CDR1 MDHEN and CDR2 SYDVKM. The CDR3 extends over 14 amino acids. V was shortened by 4 bases and J by 6 bases, with 14 bases between the two germline ends. The CDR3 bases are TGTGCCAGCAGTTCTGGGGGGGCGACCGATACGCAGTATTTT. It codes for CASSSGGATDTQYF.

The CDR3 spells CASSSGWGGEKLFF. CDR3 in DNA: TGTGCCAGCAGTTCGGGGTGGGGAGGGGAAAAACTGTTTTTT. The chain carries TRBV6-5 and TRBJ1-4; D unresolved. Germline CDR1 reads MNHEY; CDR2 reads SVGAGI. This CDR3 has 14 residues. Deletions cut 4 bases from V and 8 bases from J, with 14 bases between.

The chain is built from TRBV12-3 or TRBV12-4 and TRBJ1-1; possibly TRBD1 for D (5 bases). The V end was cut by 7 bases, the J end by 2 bases, with 11 bases between. The CDR3 has 13 residues. In DNA form, the CDR3 reads TGTGCCAGCACCCCGGGGACTAACACTGAAGCTTTCTTT. The encoded protein is CASTPGTNTEAFF.

The chain couples TRBV5-5 to TRBJ1-6; TRBD1 matches at 7 bases. The CDR3 contains 18 residues. The germline gives CDR1 SGHKS, CDR2 YYEKEE (reference sequence). J gave up 6 bases and V 3 bases, and 15 bases lay outside the gene matches. CDR3 nucleotide sequence: TGTGCCAGCAGCTCTAGACAGGGAAGGGTTTGGGGTAATTCACCCCTCCACTTT. Translated: CASSSRQGRVWGNSPLHF.

J is TRBJ1-4 and V is TRBV16; TRBD1 matches 8 bases. The CDR3 is made up of 16 amino acids. Germline V gene data show CDR1 as KGHSY and CDR2 as FQNENV. Losses at the gene ends were 1 base for V and 7 bases for J; bases not matched to a gene: 8. The DNA of the CDR3 is TGTGCCAGCAGCCAATACTCCAGGGGGCCAGGTGAAAAACTGTTTTTT. It is translated as CASSQYSRGPGEKLFF. The entire variable domain, with the rest obtained from reference TRBV16 and TRBJ1-4, is as follows: GEEVAQTPKHLVRGEGQKAKLYCAPIKGHSYVFWYQQVLKNEFKFLISFQNENVFDETGMPKERFSAKCLPNSPCSLEIQATKLEDSAVYFCASSQYSRGPGEKLFFGSGTQLSVL.

This clone occurred a few times. The chain employs TRBV2 and TRBJ1-4, with TRBD1 identical over 7 bases. This CDR3 contains 14 residues. V lost 5 bases, J lost 2 bases, and 2 bases stayed unmatched. Germline values: CDR1 SNHLY, CDR2 FYNNEI. As DNA, the CDR3 is TGTGCCAGCAGTACAGGGGTGACTAATGAAAAACTGTTTTTT. This codes for CASSTGVTNEKLFF. The complete variable domain, with remaining parts taken from reference TRBV2 and TRBJ1-4, reads EPEVTQTPSHQVTQMGQEVILRCVPISNHLYFYWYRQILGQKVEFLVSFYNNEISEKSEIFDDQFSVERPDGSNFTLKIRSTKLEDSAMYFCASSTGVTNEKLFFGSGTQLSVL.

This clone was observed a few times. The V call is TRBV6-2 or TRBV6-3, the J call TRBJ2-3; 8 nucleotides line up with TRBD2. V lost 4 bases, J lost 0 bases, and 6 bases stayed unmatched. CDR3 size: 16 residues. CDR1 is MNHEY, CDR2 SVGEGT, per germline. This CDR3 reads CASSWRLASSTDTQYF. In nucleotides, the CDR3 is TGTGCCAGCAGTTGGCGACTAGCGTCTAGCACAGATACGCAGTATTTT.

The chain uses TRBV18 and TRBJ1-1; 11 bases match TRBD1. Germline V gives CDR1 KGHSH, CDR2 LQKENI. CDR3 length: 16 residues. V shed 2 bases, J shed 4 bases, and the junction held 6 bases outside the gene matches. The CDR3 DNA is TGTGCCAGCTCACCAAGGACAGGGGGCGCGGGCACTGAAGCTTTCTTT. It translates to CASSPRTGGAGTEAFF.

V usage is TRBV19 and J usage is TRBJ2-5, with 14 nucleotides matching TRBD2. The CDR3 runs 18 residues. CDR1 LNHDA and CDR2 SQIVND come from the germline V gene (reference sequence). The V and J ends lost 6 bases and 6 bases, in that order; junction bases with no gene match: 15. The CDR3 region has the DNA TGTGCCAGTAGCCACAATCCGGGACTAGCGGGAGTAATGCAGACCCAGTACTTC. Translated, it gives CASSHNPGLAGVMQTQYF.

This chain links TRBV11-2 with TRBJ2-5; 7 bases match TRBD2. CDR1 and CDR2 (germline): SGHAT, FQNNGV. The junction had 16 bases not matched to a gene; V was cut back by 2 bases and J by 4 bases. The CDR3 consists of 18 residues. The CDR3 bases are TGTGCCAGCAGCTTATGGATTGGCGTGAGCGGGATTCGAGAGACCCAGTACTTC. Its protein product is CASSLWIGVSGIRETQYF.

The chain links TRBV29-1 to TRBJ2-1; D is perhaps TRBD1 (6 bases). The CDR3 length is 14 residues. The germline CDR1 and CDR2 sequences are SQVTM and ANQGSEA. V lost 1 base and J 7 bases, leaving 14 bases between the germline ends. CDR3 protein: CSVEARGKGNEQFF. CDR3 nucleotides: TGCAGCGTTGAAGCCAGGGGAAAGGGGAATGAGCAGTTCTTC.